The 4 T cell receptor beta chains below come from one sample, sequenced in a study of blood T cell repertoires in COVID-19. Measured with immunoSEQ multiplex PCR; TCRdb has only the in-frame clones, and not every one. The sample contains 65,000 to 85,000 clones, 80% to 90% of which appear only once. Sequencing used peripheral blood. The receptors were sampled from a human donor in a cohort sampled during active COVID-19.

The rearrangement uses TRBV29-1 and TRBJ1-2, with D unresolved. Germline CDR1 SQVTM, CDR2 ANQGSEA. V was cut by 7 bases and J by 7 bases, with 19 bases left in between. The CDR3 sequence is 13 residues long. As DNA, the CDR3 is TGCAGCGCCCTCAGAGAGAGGAGGTCTGGCTACACCTTC. This gives the protein CSALRERRSGYTF.

The rearrangement uses TRBV6-5 and TRBJ1-2; unclear D gene. Germline values: CDR1 MNHEY, CDR2 SVGAGI. Trimming removed 8 bases at V and 8 bases at J, with 12 bases between. The CDR3 spans 11 residues. This chain's CDR3 is CASGLSKGYTF. DNA of the CDR3: TGTGCCAGCGGTTTGAGTAAGGGCTACACCTTC.

V is TRBV19 and J is TRBJ2-2; TRBD1 matches 8 bases. Germline CDR1 reads LNHDA; CDR2 reads SQIVND (reference sequence). The CDR3 extends over 17 amino acids. The J segment lost 2 bases and the V segment lost 5 bases, leaving 10 bases of the junction unmatched. CDR3 nucleotides: TGTGCCAGTAGTCGGGTGGGGACAGGCTTCAACACCGGGGAGCTGTTTTTT. Its translation: CASSRVGTGFNTGELFF.

The chain employs TRBV5-5 and TRBJ2-5; D might be TRBD1 (5 bases). V was cut by 6 bases and J by 5 bases, with 17 bases left in between. Germline CDR1 reads SGHKS; CDR2 reads YYEKEE (reference sequence). The CDR3 totals 14 residues. The CDR3 DNA follows: TGTGCCAGCACCGCCTACCCAGGGCAGGAGACCCAGTACTTC. Translation gives CASTAYPGQETQYF. The full variable domain, its missing parts supplied by reference TRBV5-5 and TRBJ2-5, is DAGVTQSPTHLIKTRGQQVTLRCSPISGHKSVSWYQQVLGQGPQFIFQYYEKEERGRGNFPDRFSARQFPNYSSELNVNALLLGDSALYLCASTAYPGQETQYFGPGTRLLVL.